The 20 T cell receptor beta chains presented below share a single source sample, sequenced in a study of OX40 agonist ivuxolimab in advanced cancers. Profiling relied on immunoSEQ multiplex PCR, and the TCRdb table lists in-frame clones only, not all of them. The sample records 40,000 to 65,000 clones, 70% to 90% being singletons. Sequencing was performed on CD4+ or CD8+ T cells sorted from blood, taken in a trial of the OX40 agonist ivuxolimab. These receptors came from an adult with an advanced solid tumor such as melanoma, head and neck, liver or kidney cancer.

The V call is TRBV6-6, the J call TRBJ2-7; TRBD1 aligns across 7 bases. Per germline, CDR1 MNHNY and CDR2 SVGAGI (reference sequence). Trimming took 5 bases from V and 2 from J; bases not matched to a gene: 6. The CDR3 sequence is 14 residues long. CDR3 sequence (DNA): TGTGCCAGCAGTCCCCGACAGGGTCCCTACGAGCAGTACTTC. Encoded protein: CASSPRQGPYEQYF.

J is TRBJ2-7 and V is TRBV16, with a weak D call TRBD2 (6 bases). Trimming cost V 1 base and J 5 bases, with 21 bases left between them. The CDR3 consists of 17 residues. Germline assignment: CDR1 KGHSY and CDR2 FQNENV. CDR3 in DNA: TGTGCCAGCAGCCAATACAGCGGAAGGACTAAGGGCCACGAGCAGTACTTC. Amino acid sequence: CASSQYSGRTKGHEQYF.

This chain uses TRBV11-3 with TRBJ2-2, with no clear D. The CDR3 covers 13 residues. V dropped 5 bases and J dropped 8 bases, with 12 bases sitting between them. Germline V gives CDR1 SGHNT, CDR2 YENEEA. DNA of the CDR3: TGTGCCAGCAGCGACGATGGAACTGGGGAGCTGTTTTTT. Its translation: CASSDDGTGELFF.

This chain uses TRBV11-2 with TRBJ2-7; 7 positions match TRBD1. The CDR3 extends over 12 amino acids. CDR1 and CDR2 from the germline V gene are SGHAT and FQNNGV. V was pared by 5 bases and J by 6 bases, with 4 bases of the junction left unmatched. CDR3 in amino acids: CASSATGVEQYF. The CDR3 DNA reads TGTGCCAGCAGCGCTACAGGGGTCGAGCAGTACTTC.

This clone appeared a few times. The chain combines TRBV30 with TRBJ2-7, with TRBD1 matching over 7 bases. CDR3 length equals 11 residues. J gave up 7 bases and V 0 bases, and 0 bases lay outside the gene matches. CDR1 GTSNPN and CDR2 SVGIG come from the germline V gene (reference sequence). The CDR3 DNA is TGTGCCTGGAGTGTACAGGGGGAGCAGTACTTC. It translates to CAWSVQGEQYF. Full variable domain (remainder filled in from reference TRBV30 and TRBJ2-7): SQTIHQWPATLVQPVGSPLSLECTVEGTSNPNLYWYRQAAGRGLQLLFYSVGIGQISSEVPQNLSASRPQDRQFILSSKKLLLSDSGFYLCAWSVQGEQYFGPGTRLTVT.

The gene calls are TRBV5-1 and TRBJ1-4; TRBD1 matches at 8 bases. V shed 1 base, J shed 8 bases, and the junction held 7 bases outside the gene matches. The CDR3 length is 15 residues. Per the germline V gene, CDR1 is SGHRS and CDR2 is YFSETQ. DNA of the CDR3: TGCGCCAGCAGCTTGATCGGGACAGGTGGGGAAAAACTGTTTTTT. It codes for CASSLIGTGGEKLFF. Together with reference TRBV5-1 and TRBJ1-4, the CDR3 gives the full variable domain: KAGVTQTPRYLIKTRGQQVTLSCSPISGHRSVSWYQQTPGQGLQFLFEYFSETQRNKGNFPGRFSGRQFSNSRSEMNVSTLELGDSALYLCASSLIGTGGEKLFFGSGTQLSVL.

This clone has only one observation. The J gene is TRBJ1-1, the V gene TRBV7-6; tentative D call: TRBD1 (6 bases). The germline CDR1 and CDR2 sequences are SGHVS and FNYEAQ. This CDR3 is built from 16 residues. V lost 5 bases to trimming and J lost 1 base, with 17 bases between them. The CDR3 coding sequence is TGTGCCAGCAGCCTAACCTCCGGGACAAGGAACACTGAAGCTTTCTTT. This encodes CASSLTSGTRNTEAFF. Full variable domain (remainder filled in from reference TRBV7-6 and TRBJ1-1): GAGVSQSPRYKVTKRGQDVALRCDPISGHVSLYWYRQALGQGPEFLTYFNYEAQQDKSGLPNDRFSAERPEGSISTLTIQRTEQRDSAMYRCASSLTSGTRNTEAFFGQGTRLTVV.

Note on this clone: The same CDR3 is also encoded by other DNA sequences in this sample. The chain combines TRBV5-1 with TRBJ2-3; perhaps TRBD1 as D (5 bases). V lost 4 bases, J lost 1 base, and 10 bases lay in between. In germline, CDR1 is SGHRS, CDR2 YFSETQ. There are 14 residues in the CDR3. The chain's CDR3 is CASSLGAGTDTQYF. CDR3 in DNA: TGCGCCAGCAGCCTAGGGGCCGGCACAGATACGCAGTATTTT.

The rearrangement links TRBV20-1 to TRBJ1-1; D remains ambiguous. Trimming cost V 3 bases and J 7 bases, with 9 bases left between them. The CDR3 spans 11 residues. CDR1 is DFQATT and CDR2 is SNEGSKA in the germline V gene (reference sequence). CDR3 nucleotide sequence: TGCAGTGCTAGGGAAGGGTTTGAAGCTTTCTTT. This sequence encodes CSAREGFEAFF.

The chain's CDR3 is CASSDVYEQYF. CDR3 bases: TGCGCCAGCAGTGACGTCTACGAGCAGTACTTC. The chain carries TRBV10-2 and TRBJ2-5; D is uncertain. The J call could be wrong; TRBJ2-7 is a better fit for the DNA end. CDR3 size: 11 residues. CDR1 and CDR2 from the germline V gene are WSHSY and SAAADI.

In regard to this clone: A much bigger clone sits one base away, suggesting this may be a read error. The chain joins TRBV19 to TRBJ1-5; maybe TRBD1 (6 bases). V was trimmed by 8 bases and J by 7 bases, leaving 15 bases between them. This CDR3 spans 13 amino acids. Germline CDR1 is LNHDA and CDR2 is SQIVND (reference sequence). This CDR3 is CASGAGVRQPQHF. Written as DNA, the CDR3 is TGTGCCAGTGGTGCAGGGGTTCGGCAGCCCCAGCATTTT. The full variable domain, completed using reference TRBV19 and TRBJ1-5, is DGGITQSPKYLFRKEGQNVTLSCEQNLNHDAMYWYRQDPGQGLRLIYYSQIVNDFQKGDIAEGYSVSREKKESFPLTVTSAQKNPTAFYLCASGAGVRQPQHFGDGTRLSIL.

This chain links TRBV4-1 with TRBJ2-2; the match to TRBD2 covers 10 bases. CDR3 length: 15 amino acids. V lost 4 bases, J lost 7 bases, and 6 bases stayed unmatched. Germline V CDR1 and CDR2: MGHRA, YSYEKL. CDR3 bases: TGCGCCAGCAGCCGAGACAGGACTAGCGGCGGGGAGCTGTTTTTT. It is translated as CASSRDRTSGGELFF.

The chain employs TRBV6-1 and TRBJ1-1; TRBD1 agrees at 11 bases. The CDR3 runs 15 residues. CDR1 MNHNS and CDR2 SASEGT come from the germline V gene. Trimming removed 10 bases from V and 5 bases from J; junction bases left unmatched: 12. Here the CDR3 reads CATDSGTGGWTEAFF. The DNA for the CDR3 is TGTGCCACGGACTCCGGGACAGGGGGTTGGACTGAAGCTTTCTTT.

The rearrangement uses TRBV7-3 and TRBJ2-2, with 9 positions matching TRBD1. J gave up 4 bases and V 5 bases, and 2 bases lay outside the gene matches. Germline V gives CDR1 SGHTA, CDR2 FQGTGA. There are 14 residues in the CDR3. The CDR3 region is CASSQTGGTGELFF. CDR3 coding DNA: TGTGCCAGCAGCCAGACAGGGGGCACCGGGGAGCTGTTTTTT.

The table lists this clone with a count of one. The chain couples TRBV9 to TRBJ1-4, with 10 bases identical to TRBD1. Losses at the gene ends were 4 bases for V and 4 bases for J; bases not matched to a gene: 13. Germline lookup yields CDR1 SGDLS and CDR2 YYNGEE. This CDR3 spans 18 amino acids. CDR3: CASSPGQGGVPDNEKLFF. CDR3 DNA: TGTGCCAGCAGCCCCGGACAGGGGGGAGTACCGGATAATGAAAAACTGTTTTTT.

J is TRBJ2-5 and V is TRBV10-3; tentative D call: TRBD2 (5 bases). The CDR3 length is 13 residues. V was cut by 6 bases and J by 5 bases, with 13 bases left in between. Per the germline V gene, CDR1 is ENHRY and CDR2 is SYGVKD. CDR3 loop: CAIRDSRVETQYF. CDR3 nucleotides: TGTGCCATCAGGGACTCTCGGGTCGAGACCCAGTACTTC.

This clone was counted once. The identical CDR3 is also encoded by other nucleotide sequences in the sample. This chain links TRBV7-9 with TRBJ1-4, with 9 positions matching TRBD1. This CDR3 is built from 14 residues. CDR1 SEHNR and CDR2 FQNEAQ come from the germline V gene (reference sequence). V lost 5 bases to trimming and J lost 4 bases; unmatched junction nucleotides: 2. CDR3 bases: TGTGCCAGCAGCCAGGGACAGGGTAATGAAAAACTGTTTTTT. The encoded protein is CASSQGQGNEKLFF.

V and J are TRBV6-5 and TRBJ1-3; possibly TRBD1 for D (5 bases). Germline CDR1 is MNHEY and CDR2 is SVGAGI. V lost 2 bases and J 2 bases, leaving 7 bases between the germline ends. The length of the CDR3 is 14 residues. The CDR3 coding sequence is TGTGCCAGCAGTTACGGGGGTGCTGGAAACACCATATATTTT. Translated, it gives CASSYGGAGNTIYF.

The chain is built from TRBV5-1 and TRBJ2-3; no reliable D call. CDR3 length: 14 amino acids. Germline CDR1 SGHRS, CDR2 YFSETQ. V lost 0 bases, J lost 3 bases, and 8 bases lay in between. The CDR3 DNA sequence: TGCGCCAGCAGCTTGGGGCAGAAGACAGATACGCAGTATTTT. Its translation: CASSLGQKTDTQYF.

This chain uses TRBV14 with TRBJ2-7, with D unresolved. Trimming cost V 0 bases and J 12 bases, with 12 bases left between them. This CDR3 contains 12 residues. Looked up from germline, CDR1 is SGHDN and CDR2 is FVKESK. The CDR3 sequence: CASSQDLGRLYF. CDR3 DNA: TGTGCCAGCAGCCAAGATCTGGGCCGACTGTACTTC.